The 27 T cell receptor beta chains below come from one sample, sequenced in a study of beta chain features in type 1 diabetes. Expressed TCRB transcripts were sequenced because the isolated RNA had all been reverse transcribed beforehand. The repertoire was sequenced with immunoSEQ multiplex PCR; TCRdb's copy has only in-frame clones and lacks some. The data show 300,000 to 350,000 clones, roughly 8% seen once. The specimen was central memory CD4+ T cells from blood. These receptors were taken from a woman aged 18-29 years in good health.

The chain has TRBV9 and TRBJ2-5; D is perhaps TRBD2 (6 bases). The germline gives CDR1 SGDLS, CDR2 YYNGEE. The V gene lost 0 bases and the J gene lost 3 bases, with 12 bases spanning the gap. The CDR3 consists of 15 residues. Here the CDR3 DNA reads TGTGCCAGCAGCGTAGGTGTCAGGAGGGAAGAGACCCAGTACTTC. This encodes CASSVGVRREETQYF.

This clone was observed a few times. The V call is TRBV29-1, the J call TRBJ2-7; D gene unclear. V was shortened by 8 bases and J by 2 bases, with 19 bases between the two germline ends. The CDR3 length is 14 residues. The germline V gene has CDR1 SQVTM and CDR2 ANQGSEA. CDR3 protein: CSPQRAPFPYEQYF. In DNA form, the CDR3 reads TGCAGCCCCCAGAGAGCTCCTTTCCCCTACGAGCAGTACTTC.

This rearrangement joins TRBV5-5 to TRBJ1-2; possibly TRBD1 for D (6 bases). CDR1 and CDR2 (germline): SGHKS, YYEKEE (reference sequence). V was cut by 1 base and J by 8 bases, with 12 bases left in between. The CDR3 covers 13 residues. CDR3 nucleotides: TGTGCCAGCAGCTTGACAGGGCTAGAAGGCTACACCTTC. It specifies CASSLTGLEGYTF.

This clone was counted ten times or more. The chain recombines TRBV10-3 with TRBJ2-1, with 8 bases lining up with TRBD2. The germline gives CDR1 ENHRY, CDR2 SYGVKD. With V trimmed by 6 bases and J by 4 bases, 5 bases remained unmatched. The CDR3 contains 14 residues. CDR3: CAIRPVAGYNEQFF. The CDR3 bases are TGTGCCATCAGACCAGTAGCGGGGTACAATGAGCAGTTCTTC.

This clone appeared a few times. The chain has TRBV5-4 and TRBJ2-1; 11 nucleotides agree with TRBD2. The J segment lost 2 bases and the V segment lost 3 bases, leaving 1 base of the junction unmatched. Per the germline V gene, CDR1 is SGHNT and CDR2 is YYREEE (reference sequence). This CDR3 has 15 amino acids. CDR3 loop: CASSSSGGTYNEQFF. In DNA form, the CDR3 reads TGTGCCAGCAGCTCTAGCGGGGGGACCTACAATGAGCAGTTCTTC. Based on the CDR3 plus reference TRBV5-4 and TRBJ2-1, the full variable domain is ETGVTQSPTHLIKTRGQQVTLRCSSQSGHNTVSWYQQALGQGPQFIFQYYREEENGRGNFPPRFSGLQFPNYSSELNVNALELDDSALYLCASSSSGGTYNEQFFGPGTRLTVL.

This clone has more than one count but fewer than ten. CDR3 residues: CASSARQAAYGYTF. The CDR3 DNA sequence: TGTGCCAGCAGTGCGCGACAGGCGGCCTATGGCTACACCTTC. The V call is TRBV25-1, the J call TRBJ1-2; perhaps TRBD1 as D (6 bases). This CDR3 contains 14 residues. Germline CDR1 is MGHDK and CDR2 is SYGVNS. Trimming cost V 4 bases and J 4 bases, with 13 bases left between them.

This clone was found a few times. The chain is built from TRBV19 and TRBJ2-2, with D possibly called TRBD1 or TRBD2 (5 bases each). V was cut by 6 bases and J by 2 bases, with 16 bases left in between. The CDR3 is 16 amino acids. Germline V gene sequence: CDR1 LNHDA, CDR2 SQIVND (reference sequence). CDR3 in amino acids: CASRLLTRGNTGELFF. CDR3 nucleotides: TGTGCCAGTAGGCTTCTAACTAGGGGCAACACCGGGGAGCTGTTTTTT.

The gene calls are TRBV28 and TRBJ2-7, with D unclear. This CDR3 has 12 residues. Germline assignment: CDR1 MDHEN and CDR2 SYDVKM. Trimming took off 4 bases at V and 4 bases at J, with 8 bases between the two ends. DNA of the CDR3: TGTGCCAGCAGTTACCTTGTTTACGAGCAGTACTTC. Protein product: CASSYLVYEQYF.

Only a few counts were recorded for this clone. The J gene is TRBJ1-5, the V gene TRBV2, with 12 bases that match TRBD1. The germline gives CDR1 SNHLY, CDR2 FYNNEI. The CDR3 extends over 14 amino acids. J was trimmed by 6 bases and V by 6 bases; bases with no gene match: 3. CDR3 amino acids: CASRGTGGGQPQHF. The CDR3 region has the DNA TGTGCCAGCAGGGGGACAGGGGGCGGTCAGCCCCAGCATTTT.

CDR3 sequence (DNA): TGTGCCAGCAGCAAACGATACGAGCAGTACTTC. Protein product: CASSKRYEQYF. The chain has TRBV28 and TRBJ2-7; D not resolved. Germline values: CDR1 MDHEN, CDR2 SYDVKM. The CDR3 runs to 11 residues. V was pared by 6 bases and J by 4 bases, with 7 bases between.

This clone was recorded at least ten times. CDR3 in DNA: TGTGCCAGCAGCTTAATGGACCCGACGGTCCGCGGCTACACCTTC. It codes for CASSLMDPTVRGYTF. V is TRBV5-4 and J is TRBJ1-2; D remains unclear. Germline V gene lookup returns CDR1 SGHNT and CDR2 YYREEE (reference sequence). The CDR3 has 15 amino acids. V was shortened by 2 bases and J by 8 bases, with 19 bases between the two germline ends.

The V call is TRBV27, the J call TRBJ2-1, with D unresolved. This CDR3 is built from 14 residues. Trimming shortened V by 5 bases and J by 6 bases, and 14 bases separated the two germline ends. Germline assignment: CDR1 MNHEY and CDR2 SMNVEV (reference sequence). This chain's CDR3 is CASSDSRYGNEQFF. CDR3 DNA: TGTGCCAGCAGTGATAGCAGATATGGCAATGAGCAGTTCTTC.

This clone was seen only a few times. The germline gene is not matched at one end of the junction; a read error may be the cause. The rearrangement links TRBV7-9 to TRBJ2-2, with TRBD1 matching 8 bases. The germline V gene has CDR1 SEHNR and CDR2 FQNEAQ (reference sequence). The CDR3 loop spans 17 amino acids. The DNA of the CDR3 is TGCGCCAGCAGCCGAGACTACAGGGGGATTGCCACCGGGGAGCTGTTTTTT. It specifies CASSRDYRGIATGELFF.

J is TRBJ1-2 and V is TRBV5-1, with D uncertain. Trimming removed 2 bases from V and 6 bases from J, with 17 bases in between. CDR3 size: 15 residues. Per germline, CDR1 SGHRS and CDR2 YFSETQ. In DNA form, the CDR3 reads TGCGCCAGCAGCTTAGGCCAGGCGGTACTTGATGGCTACACCTTC. It codes for CASSLGQAVLDGYTF. Looking up the rest from reference TRBV5-1 and TRBJ1-2 gives the full variable domain: KAGVTQTPRYLIKTRGQQVTLSCSPISGHRSVSWYQQTPGQGLQFLFEYFSETQRNKGNFPGRFSGRQFSNSRSEMNVSTLELGDSALYLCASSLGQAVLDGYTFGSGTRLTVV.

In this sample, this clone turned up a few times. The CDR3 bases are TGTGCCAGCAGCTTTACTAGCGGGAGAGCAGATACGCAGTATTTT. Its protein product is CASSFTSGRADTQYF. The genes are TRBV7-2 and TRBJ2-3; 11 bases align to TRBD2. V was clipped by 3 bases and J by 4 bases; unmatched bases: 3. Germline CDR1 reads SGHTA; CDR2 reads FQGNSA. The CDR3 has 15 residues.

The chain recombines TRBV27 with TRBJ2-3; D is possibly TRBD1 or TRBD2 (5 bases each). Germline V gene sequence: CDR1 MNHEY, CDR2 SMNVEV (reference sequence). V gave up 5 bases and J gave up 2 bases, with 23 bases separating them. The CDR3 sequence is 18 residues long. The DNA of the CDR3 is TGTGCCAGCAGTAAACGACAGTCTACTCTTAGCGTCACAGATACGCAGTATTTT. Translated, it gives CASSKRQSTLSVTDTQYF.

The chain joins TRBV7-8 to TRBJ1-1; 7 nucleotides align to TRBD1. Per the germline V gene, CDR1 is SGHVS and CDR2 is FQNEAQ. This CDR3 spans 15 amino acids. Germline trimming cut 1 base from V and 3 bases from J; bases unmatched to any gene: 5. The CDR3 loop reads CASSLGTGYYTEAFF. CDR3 in DNA: TGTGCCAGCAGCTTAGGGACAGGCTACTACACTGAAGCTTTCTTT.

In this sample, this clone turned up a few times. The chain recombines TRBV7-2 with TRBJ2-5; 12 positions agree with TRBD1. The J call could be wrong; TRBJ2-7 is a better fit for the DNA end. CDR1 is SGHTA and CDR2 is FQGNSA in the germline V gene. The CDR3 length is 15 residues. CDR3 protein: CASSLEGQGAYEQYF. The CDR3 coding sequence is TGTGCCAGCAGCTTAGAGGGACAGGGGGCATACGAGCAGTACTTC.

In the case of this clone: This specimen includes other DNA sequences encoding the same CDR3. This chain links TRBV27 with TRBJ2-6, with D unclear. The V gene's germline CDR1 is MNHEY and CDR2 SMNVEV (reference sequence). Trimming left V 2 bases short and J 3 bases short, with 5 bases between. This CDR3 is 14 amino acids long. The CDR3 region has the DNA TGTGCCAGCAGTTTAAATTTTGGGGCCAACGTCCTGACTTTC. Translated, it gives CASSLNFGANVLTF.

The CDR3 DNA reads as TGTGCCAGCAGCCAAGATCTGACTAGCGGGACGGTGGCCTACGAGCAGTACTTC. It codes for CASSQDLTSGTVAYEQYF. The chain recombines TRBV4-2 with TRBJ2-7; 11 nucleotides align to TRBD2. Looked up from germline, CDR1 is LGHNA and CDR2 is YNFKEQ. V dropped 0 bases and J dropped 2; count of bases not matched to a gene: 9. CDR3 length: 18 amino acids.

The chain joins TRBV29-1 to TRBJ2-5; D might be TRBD2 (6 bases). The length of the CDR3 is 13 residues. V was shortened by 6 bases and J by 4 bases, with 15 bases between the two germline ends. The germline CDR1 and CDR2 sequences are SQVTM and ANQGSEA. The CDR3 sequence: CSVLRLGRETQYF. CDR3 nucleotides: TGCAGCGTACTAAGACTAGGACGAGAGACCCAGTACTTC.

The gene calls are TRBV5-4 and TRBJ2-5; D gene unclear. The J call is uncertain, as TRBJ2-7 better fits the DNA end. CDR1 SGHNT and CDR2 YYREEE come from the germline V gene (reference sequence). The length of the CDR3 is 15 residues. This CDR3 reads CASSPATGPSYEQYF. The CDR3 region has the DNA TGTGCCAGCAGCCCGGCAACCGGGCCCAGCTACGAGCAGTACTTC.

This clone was detected only a few times. The rearrangement joins TRBV7-3 to TRBJ2-3, with D perhaps given as TRBD1 or TRBD2 (6 bases each). CDR1 SGHTA and CDR2 FQGTGA come from the germline V gene. The length of the CDR3 is 17 residues. V lost 1 base, J lost 1 base, and 15 bases lay in between. CDR3 amino acids: CASSLNGGGLGTDTQYF. Here the CDR3 DNA reads TGTGCCAGCAGCTTAAATGGAGGGGGGCTTGGCACAGATACGCAGTATTTT. Full variable domain (rest looked up from reference TRBV7-3 and TRBJ2-3): GAGVSQTPSNKVTEKGKYVELRCDPISGHTALYWYRQSLGQGPEFLIYFQGTGAADDSGLPNDRFFAVRPEGSVSTLKIQRTERGDSAVYLCASSLNGGGLGTDTQYFGPGTRLTVL.

The sample holds a few counts of this clone. This chain links TRBV28 with TRBJ2-7; D ambiguous. This CDR3 region has 12 residues. V dropped 6 bases and J dropped 3 bases, with 9 bases sitting between them. Germline V lookup: CDR1 MDHEN, CDR2 SYDVKM. Written as DNA, the CDR3 is TGTGCCAGCAGCCAACAGAACTACGAGCAGTACTTC. Translation: CASSQQNYEQYF.

On this clone itself: This sample also contains other DNA sequences that code for the same CDR3. V and J are TRBV7-3 and TRBJ2-7; D gene ambiguous. This CDR3 spans 13 amino acids. The germline V and J ends were trimmed by 2 bases and 4 bases, with 9 bases remaining between them. CDR1 SGHTA and CDR2 FQGTGA come from the germline V gene. The CDR3 DNA sequence: TGTGCCAGCAGCTTAGGGTCAGAATACGAGCAGTACTTC. Its translation: CASSLGSEYEQYF.

This clone was seen only a few times. The CDR3 DNA sequence: TGTGCCAGCAGCCAAGGAAATAGCGGGAACGCAGATACGCAGTATTTT. Its translation is CASSQGNSGNADTQYF. The rearrangement joins TRBV4-2 to TRBJ2-3, with 8 bases that match TRBD2. Germline V gene sequence: CDR1 LGHNA, CDR2 YNFKEQ. CDR3 length equals 16 residues. J lost 4 bases, V lost 1 base, and 7 bases had no gene match.

This clone was seen a handful of times. The chain joins TRBV5-4 to TRBJ2-3; the D gene could be TRBD1 or TRBD2 (8 bases each). Between the trimmed V and J ends, which lost 3 bases and 2 bases, there was a span of 19 bases. CDR1 is SGHNT, CDR2 YYREEE, per germline (reference sequence). The CDR3 covers 17 residues. Here the CDR3 DNA reads TGTGCCAGCAGCTCAGGGGGCGGGAGGCGGGCCACAGATACGCAGTATTTT. Translated, it gives CASSSGGGRRATDTQYF.